This is a list of T cell receptor beta chains from one sample in a study of PD-L1 blockade in urothelial cancer. The table came from immunoSEQ multiplex PCR; TCRdb's copy has only in-frame clones and leaves some out. The data contain 20,000 to 25,000 clones, around 87% of them singletons. The material was PBMCs, obtained around atezolizumab (anti-PD-L1) treatment. The receptors originated from an older woman with urothelial cancer. Both conserved end residues are trimmed from each CDR3. Each record gives: V gene, CDR3 protein.

V: TRBV6-7; CDR3: ASSYTRIWSRPYEQY
V: TRBV5-1; CDR3: ASSWRVADNEQF
V: TRBV5-1; CDR3: ASSLNPWPGLAASSYNEQF
V: TRBV12-5; CDR3: ASGKSGRLYNEQF
V: TRBV30; CDR3: AWSVGGRGEAF
V: TRBV6-1; CDR3: ASEKAGLETQY
V: TRBV5-1; CDR3: ASSLAARFTYEQY
V: TRBV7-2; CDR3: ASSPTSEYNEQF
V: TRBV30; CDR3: AWSVISGWKGEQF
V: TRBV7-9; CDR3: ASTKKAHRDSSEGEQY
V: TRBV27; CDR3: ASSLSAARGNTEAF
V: TRBV28; CDR3: ASSRGRSWTGELF
V: TRBV6-6; CDR3: ASRHRRDNHQPQH
V: TRBV18; CDR3: ASSPPSGGASNEQF
V: TRBV18; CDR3: ASSSPQGQGTREQY
V: TRBV5-1; CDR3: ASKRVSSYNEQF
V: TRBV4-3; CDR3: ASSLGRGSNQPQH
V: TRBV28; CDR3: ASSTGFSNQPQH
V: TRBV5-5; CDR3: ASSFSGAAETQY
V: TRBV6-1; CDR3: ASSEGERESYEQY
V: TRBV30; CDR3: ASIPREVTEAF
V: TRBV28; CDR3: ASSFPRGEGYEQY
V: TRBV6-1; CDR3: ASGGGSYYEQY
V: TRBV5-1; CDR3: ASSLAGRVNTEAF
V: TRBV28; CDR3: ASLRYRDGYT
V: TRBV5-1; CDR3: ASSLMGQGGQPQH
V: TRBV5-1; CDR3: ASTLEGLWETQY
V: TRBV10-2; CDR3: ASGQGAIEKLF
V: TRBV4-3; CDR3: ASSQDFGSRQY
V: TRBV18; CDR3: ASSQGAGQPQH
V: TRBV14; CDR3: ASSPGLAGVSETQY
V: TRBV7-9; CDR3: ASSPSTDTQY
V: TRBV5-1; CDR3: ASSLGAQNYEQY
V: TRBV7-2; CDR3: ASSPFGSEAF
V: TRBV6-1; CDR3: ASSADSYGFYGYT
V: TRBV5-4; CDR3: ASSLGTSGTSKTQY
V: TRBV7-3; CDR3: ASSLNPGRGYGYT
V: TRBV28; CDR3: ASSTPQFLAKNIQY
V: TRBV7-9; CDR3: ASGPQGTTNEKLF